This T cell receptor beta chain was sequenced in a study of blood T cell repertoires in COVID-19 (TCRdb year 2020). Regarding the study in general: Samples covering the acute and convalescent phases of COVID-19 were provided by collaborators in the United States, Italy and Spain. The dataset comprised deeply sampled blood TCRbeta repertoires from subjects exposed to, actively infected with, or recovered from COVID-19. The repertoires were released in a freely available public database meant as a resource for research on the immune response to SARS-CoV-2. HLA class I and class II types, where available, came from metadata supplied by the sample provider rather than from assay-based typing. A de-identified subject ID, COVID-19 status, age in years and sex were almost always included in the sample metadata. The samples were drawn from the first 160 participants of the ongoing ImmuneRACE study and from over 950 subjects provided by 6 global collaborators. The prospective study material was composed of cDNA or gDNA derived from T cells, B-cell-depleted T cells, or PBMCs. The paper as a whole reports these results and caveats: The quantity of clinical and demographic metadata differed by source and by participant and was supplied without curation.

TCRbeta CDR3 regions were amplified from genomic DNA by means of the immunoSEQ Assay, a bias-controlled multiplex PCR. The authors' analysis ran thus. Within the assay, amplification of reference gene primers was used to estimate how many nucleated cells each sample contained. To quantify the absolute abundance of each unique TCRbeta CDR3 rearrangement, sequence reads were collapsed and filtered. For each sample, productive Simpson clonality was calculated by taking the square root of Simpson's diversity index across productive rearrangements. TCRdb re-hosts the immuneACCESS table, in-frame sequences only. Its copies lack some clones; in the studies checked, an unresolved V gene accounts for under half of them, and the cause for the rest is not known. Clonal size and the V and J genes are those of that table, whereas D and trimming came from the DNA. This sample lists hundreds of thousands of clones; 80% to 90% were detected once. Of the sample, around 18% is held by the ten largest clones.

Germline trimming amounts to 5 bases on V and 4 bases on J, with 12 as the count of junction bases outside the gene matches. CDR1 and CDR2, per the germline V gene, are MDHEN and SYDVKM. The CDR3 runs 16 residues from the cysteine to the phenylalanine. Only the CDR3 DNA stays, 48 bases, in frame from base 1. For this clone: Its cognate antigen has yet to be identified. Nothing much larger sits one base from this clone, and base qualities are not available.

Each collaborating institution followed its own protocols to collect whole blood in K2EDTA tubes. For TCRbeta analysis, collaborator samples were shipped as frozen whole blood, as isolated PBMCs, or as DNA extracted from either sample type. The receptor comes from an elderly woman with active or convalescent COVID-19. Sequencing was carried out using peripheral blood. The receptor chain draws on TRBV28 and TRBJ2-3; TRBD2 matches 7 bases in the middle. The DNA sequence reads TGTGCCAGCAGTCTCGAGCGGGGCCTCGGGGCAGATACGCAGTATTTT. The encoded protein is CASSLERGLGADTQYF.